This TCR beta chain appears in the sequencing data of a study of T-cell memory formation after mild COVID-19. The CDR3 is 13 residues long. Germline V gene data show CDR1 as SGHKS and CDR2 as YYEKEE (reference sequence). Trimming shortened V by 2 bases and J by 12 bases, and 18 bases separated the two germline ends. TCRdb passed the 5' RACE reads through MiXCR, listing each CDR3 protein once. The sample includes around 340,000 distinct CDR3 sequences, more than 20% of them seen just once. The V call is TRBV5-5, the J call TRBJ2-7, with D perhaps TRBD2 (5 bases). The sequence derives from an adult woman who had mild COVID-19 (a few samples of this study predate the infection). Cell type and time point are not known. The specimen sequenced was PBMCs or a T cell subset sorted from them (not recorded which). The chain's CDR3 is CASSFSQNGKRYF. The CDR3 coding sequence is TGTGCCAGCAGCTTTTCTCAGAACGGGAAGCGGTACTTC.